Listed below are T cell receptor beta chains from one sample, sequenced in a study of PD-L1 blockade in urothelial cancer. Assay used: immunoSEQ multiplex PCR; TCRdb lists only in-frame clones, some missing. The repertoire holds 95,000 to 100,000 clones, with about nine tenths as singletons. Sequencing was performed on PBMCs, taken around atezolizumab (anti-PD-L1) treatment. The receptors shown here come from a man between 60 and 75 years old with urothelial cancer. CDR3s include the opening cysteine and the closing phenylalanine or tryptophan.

CDR3aa: CASSTVAGGPSTDTQYF
j_gene: TRBJ2-3
v_gene: TRBV2

CDR3aa: CASSLGGSNYGYTF
j_gene: TRBJ1-2
v_gene: TRBV7-3

CDR3aa: CASSLVVSSYNSPLHF
j_gene: TRBJ1-6
v_gene: TRBV27

CDR3aa: CASSLGQYNEQFF
j_gene: TRBJ2-1
v_gene: TRBV2

CDR3aa: CASVQGDHDEKLFF
j_gene: TRBJ1-4
v_gene: TRBV7-9

CDR3aa: CASSLSGLAGYYEQYF
j_gene: TRBJ2-7
v_gene: TRBV27

CDR3aa: CATTIGVTGELFF
j_gene: TRBJ2-2
v_gene: TRBV6-6

CDR3aa: CASSLLGQGAYEQYF
j_gene: TRBJ2-7
v_gene: TRBV27

CDR3aa: CASRPTGGIYGYTF
j_gene: TRBJ1-2
v_gene: TRBV6-6

CDR3aa: CASSSRESTYNEQFF
j_gene: TRBJ2-1
v_gene: TRBV5-4

CDR3aa: CASSDWSSGVHEQFF
j_gene: TRBJ2-1
v_gene: TRBV6-4

CDR3aa: CASSWQGGNEKLFF
j_gene: TRBJ1-4
v_gene: TRBV5-1

CDR3aa: CASGTGLYEQYF
j_gene: TRBJ2-7
v_gene: TRBV27

CDR3aa: CASSSRDYTKNIQYF
j_gene: TRBJ2-4
v_gene: TRBV27

CDR3aa: CASSPPGLRDNEQFF
j_gene: TRBJ2-1
v_gene: TRBV18

CDR3aa: CASSPDTTKNIQYF
j_gene: TRBJ2-4
v_gene: TRBV7-2

CDR3aa: CASKGGGLQMGEQYF
j_gene: TRBJ2-7
v_gene: TRBV6-6

CDR3aa: CASRHSGVDNEKLFF
j_gene: TRBJ1-4
v_gene: TRBV27

CDR3aa: CASSDGTTDYNEQFF
j_gene: TRBJ2-1
v_gene: TRBV6-6

CDR3aa: CASSPQQDSYEQYF
j_gene: TRBJ2-7
v_gene: TRBV18

CDR3aa: CASSSDRGGEAFF
j_gene: TRBJ1-1
v_gene: TRBV7-3

CDR3aa: CASSLGQGASVFF
j_gene: TRBJ1-1
v_gene: TRBV5-4

CDR3aa: CASSPTTTSNEQFF
j_gene: TRBJ2-1
v_gene: TRBV7-7

CDR3aa: CASSPGPGMVYGYTF
j_gene: TRBJ1-2
v_gene: TRBV18

CDR3aa: CASSRDRGNTEAFF
j_gene: TRBJ1-1
v_gene: TRBV27

CDR3aa: CASRQGPNTGELFF
j_gene: TRBJ2-2
v_gene: TRBV6-1

CDR3aa: CASSLTSGKETQYF
j_gene: TRBJ2-5
v_gene: TRBV27

CDR3aa: CASSFEGTYEQYF
j_gene: TRBJ2-7
v_gene: TRBV7-2

CDR3aa: CASSQRTGSTEAFF
j_gene: TRBJ1-1
v_gene: TRBV7-2

CDR3aa: CASRTGTDNEKLFF
j_gene: TRBJ1-4
v_gene: TRBV27

CDR3aa: CASSSGQAVTSFF
j_gene: TRBJ1-1
v_gene: TRBV7-8

CDR3aa: CASSVSTGGRTIDTQYF
j_gene: TRBJ2-3
v_gene: TRBV9

CDR3aa: CASTGEWGGANVLTF
j_gene: TRBJ2-6
v_gene: TRBV2

CDR3aa: CAWSIDTQGGSSTDTQYF
j_gene: TRBJ2-3
v_gene: TRBV30

CDR3aa: CASSIGTGVTYEQYF
j_gene: TRBJ2-7
v_gene: TRBV19

CDR3aa: CASSLWVRRRYNEQFF
j_gene: TRBJ2-1
v_gene: TRBV28

CDR3aa: CASSEGGGEPDTQYF
j_gene: TRBJ2-3
v_gene: TRBV6-1

CDR3aa: CASSHSGSNNEQFF
j_gene: TRBJ2-1
v_gene: TRBV9

CDR3aa: CASSYRTGLGGYTF
j_gene: TRBJ1-2
v_gene: TRBV9

CDR3aa: CASSIAASRHNSPLHF
j_gene: TRBJ1-6
v_gene: TRBV6-6

CDR3aa: CASSQFPPWGGDTQYF
j_gene: TRBJ2-3
v_gene: TRBV5-1

CDR3aa: CASSATGGVWELFF
j_gene: TRBJ2-2
v_gene: TRBV7-9

CDR3aa: CASSLGGRSSGNTIYF
j_gene: TRBJ1-3
v_gene: TRBV5-6

CDR3aa: CASSISPGLAGVGELFF
j_gene: TRBJ2-2
v_gene: TRBV19

CDR3aa: CASSVMNTEAFF
j_gene: TRBJ1-1
v_gene: TRBV19

CDR3aa: CASSQTVGIIEQYF
j_gene: TRBJ2-7
v_gene: TRBV4-3

CDR3aa: CAWSWGGRPLSEQYF
j_gene: TRBJ2-7
v_gene: TRBV30

CDR3aa: CASSLGGSGRMNEQFF
j_gene: TRBJ2-1
v_gene: TRBV11-3

CDR3aa: CATLGAQHGNTIYF
j_gene: TRBJ1-3
v_gene: TRBV6-1

CDR3aa: CASSSWTGDNSPLHF
j_gene: TRBJ1-6
v_gene: TRBV6-5

CDR3aa: CASTMKGVGYTF
j_gene: TRBJ1-2
v_gene: TRBV5-6

CDR3aa: CATSRGQGAPGGYTF
j_gene: TRBJ1-2
v_gene: TRBV15

CDR3aa: CASSLDRGNEQFF
j_gene: TRBJ2-1
v_gene: TRBV2